This passage covers 10 T cell receptor beta chains from one sample sequenced in a study of technical replicates of blood from a few donors. Clones were sequenced by immunoSEQ multiplex PCR, and TCRdb holds only the in-frame ones, with some missing. This sample has 70,000 to 95,000 clones, with about 91% found just once. The source material was T cells isolated from PBMCs. These receptors were obtained from a human donor in good health. Some clones in this sample may be carry-over from other donors' samples.

The rearrangement links TRBV7-9 to TRBJ2-5; D might be TRBD2 (5 bases). V was cut by 5 bases and J by 10 bases, with 17 bases left in between. From germline, CDR1 is SEHNR and CDR2 FQNEAQ (reference sequence). The CDR3 covers 13 residues. The CDR3 DNA reads TGTGCCAGCAGCCCACAAGGGTCCGGGGACCAGTACTTC. Amino acids: CASSPQGSGDQYF.

V usage is TRBV7-8 and J usage is TRBJ2-1; 9 bases are shared with TRBD1. The germline CDR1 and CDR2 sequences are SGHVS and FQNEAQ. The CDR3 totals 15 residues. With V trimmed by 8 bases and J by 6 bases, 11 bases remained unmatched. CDR3 residues: CASLGTGNPFNEQFF. The CDR3 DNA reads TGTGCCAGCTTAGGGACAGGGAATCCTTTCAATGAGCAGTTCTTC.

The rearrangement joins TRBV10-3 to TRBJ2-4, with 10 bases identical to TRBD2. The germline CDR1 and CDR2 sequences are ENHRY and SYGVKD. The CDR3 length is 15 residues. J lost 1 base, V lost 11 bases, and 8 bases had no gene match. The CDR3 nucleotides are TGTGCCGCCAGAGCGGGAGGGGAGGCCAAAAACATTCAGTACTTC. It codes for CAARAGGEAKNIQYF.

This clone occurred once. The chain carries TRBV9 and TRBJ2-2; 7 nucleotides align to TRBD2. The CDR3 has 13 residues. The ends lost 3 bases at V and 5 bases at J; junction bases unmatched: 1. Per germline, CDR1 SGDLS and CDR2 YYNGEE. The CDR3 sequence is CASSGGGTGELFF. The CDR3 nucleotides read TGTGCCAGCAGCGGGGGGGGAACCGGGGAGCTGTTTTTT.

CDR3 nucleotides: TGTGCCAGCTCACTACAGGCCATGAACACTGAAGCTTTCTTT. It is translated as CASSLQAMNTEAFF. This chain uses TRBV18 with TRBJ1-1; maybe TRBD1 (5 bases). V was trimmed by 4 bases and J by 0 bases, leaving 9 bases between them. Per germline, CDR1 KGHSH and CDR2 LQKENI. This CDR3 spans 14 amino acids.

The V call is TRBV11-1, the J call TRBJ2-2, with 8 bases matching TRBD1. Germline V gene lookup returns CDR1 SGHAT and CDR2 FQDESV (reference sequence). Trimming cost V 5 bases and J 4 bases; bases outside gene matches: 9. CDR3 length: 16 amino acids. CDR3 nucleotide sequence: TGTGCCAGCAGCCAGCAATACAGGGGGAGCACCGGGGAGCTGTTTTTT. Translation: CASSQQYRGSTGELFF.

This chain joins TRBV19 and TRBJ2-7, with D possibly TRBD2 on 9 matching bases. Germline V lookup: CDR1 LNHDA, CDR2 SQIVND (reference sequence). The V end lost 8 bases, the J end lost 3 bases, and 20 bases lay between the germline ends. CDR3 length equals 15 residues. In DNA, the CDR3 is TGTGCCAGTGGACAGGGACTAGCCAATTTCTACGAGCAGTACTTC. It yields the protein CASGQGLANFYEQYF.

This rearrangement joins TRBV10-3 to TRBJ2-7, with D uncertain. V lost 0 bases, J lost 3 bases, and 3 bases lay in between. Looked up from germline, CDR1 is ENHRY and CDR2 is SYGVKD. This CDR3 is built from 12 residues. CDR3 sequence: CAISESSYEQYF. CDR3 DNA sequence: TGTGCCATCAGTGAGTCTAGCTACGAGCAGTACTTC.

The V and J genes are TRBV18 and TRBJ2-2; 7 bases fit TRBD1. The CDR3 totals 15 residues. J lost 3 bases, V lost 3 bases, and 4 bases had no gene match. Germline lookup yields CDR1 KGHSH and CDR2 LQKENI. The CDR3 DNA reads TGTGCCAGCTCACCGGGACAGCAATACACCGGGGAGCTGTTTTTT. Its protein is CASSPGQQYTGELFF.

This rearrangement joins TRBV4-2 to TRBJ1-4; 7 bases agree with TRBD1. The CDR3 covers 16 residues. Unmatched junction bases numbered 2, after V lost 0 bases and J lost 1 base. Per germline, CDR1 LGHNA and CDR2 YNFKEQ. CDR3 in amino acids: CASSQEGTVTNEKLFF. CDR3 sequence (DNA): TGTGCCAGCAGCCAAGAAGGGACAGTAACTAATGAAAAACTGTTTTTT.